The rows below give T cell receptor beta chains drawn from one sample of a study of blood T cell repertoires in COVID-19. Libraries were prepared by immunoSEQ multiplex PCR; TCRdb keeps only in-frame clonotypes and omits some of them. This table holds about 58,000 clones, 70% to 90% found once. The sample was peripheral blood. Receptors were obtained from a man between 60 and 75 years old with COVID-19, enrolled during active disease. CDR3s include the opening cysteine and the closing phenylalanine or tryptophan. A D gene is named only where the DNA matches it firmly. The size entry is marked missing in some rows and otherwise reads once, few, many or a size class.

J: TRBJ1-1
D: -
V: TRBV4-2
size: few
CDR3: CASSHETRTVEAFF
DNA: TGTGCCAGCAGCCACGAAACCCGGACAGTCGAAGCTTTCTTT

J: TRBJ2-5
D: -
V: TRBV7-2
size: -
CDR3: CASSRVQETQYF
DNA: TGTGCCAGCAGCCGGGTCCAAGAGACCCAGTACTTC

J: TRBJ1-2
D: TRBD1
V: TRBV6-4
size: once
CDR3: CARPGQGRGYTF
DNA: TGTGCCAGACCGGGACAGGGTAGAGGCTACACCTTC

J: TRBJ2-2
D: TRBD2
V: TRBV7-3
size: -
CDR3: CASSKSGSDGELFF
DNA: TGTGCCAGCAGCAAGAGCGGGAGTGACGGGGAGCTGTTTTTT

J: TRBJ2-3
D: -
V: TRBV19
size: -
CDR3: CAISPGGGTDTQYF
DNA: TGTGCCATCTCCCCCGGCGGGGGCACAGATACGCAGTATTTT

J: TRBJ1-2
D: TRBD1
V: TRBV2
size: -
CDR3: CASSVLFDRVAYGYTF
DNA: TGTGCCAGCAGTGTTTTATTCGACAGGGTGGCCTATGGCTACACCTTC

J: TRBJ2-3
D: -
V: TRBV19
size: once
CDR3: CASSSPGHRTDTQYF
DNA: TGTGCCAGTAGTAGCCCGGGACACCGCACAGATACGCAGTATTTT

J: TRBJ2-2
D: TRBD2
V: TRBV19
size: -
CDR3: CASSMRLAGGGTGELFF
DNA: TGTGCCAGTAGTATGCGACTAGCGGGAGGAGGAACCGGGGAGCTGTTTTTT

J: TRBJ2-3
D: -
V: TRBV2
size: few
CDR3: CASRPGYNTQYF
DNA: TGTGCCAGCAGGCCCGGGTACAATACGCAGTATTTT

J: TRBJ1-1
D: -
V: TRBV7-3
size: once
CDR3: CASSPSQGMNTEAFF
DNA: TGTGCCAGCAGCCCATCACAGGGAATGAACACTGAAGCTTTCTTT

J: TRBJ1-1
D: -
V: TRBV19
size: -
CDR3: CASSFLTGYTEAFF
DNA: TGTGCCAGTAGTTTCCTCACAGGGTACACTGAAGCTTTCTTT

J: TRBJ2-1
D: TRBD2
V: TRBV4-3
size: few
CDR3: CASSQDPLWAGGPVSSYNEQFF
DNA: TGCGCCAGCAGCCAAGATCCCCTCTGGGCGGGAGGGCCTGTAAGCTCCTACAATGAGCAGTTCTTC

J: TRBJ2-7
D: -
V: TRBV5-1
size: -
CDR3: CASSLGGPPYEQYF
DNA: TGCGCCAGCAGCCTCGGGGGTCCCCCCTACGAGCAGTACTTC

J: TRBJ2-7
D: -
V: TRBV25-1
size: few
CDR3: CASSVTGTYEQYF
DNA: TGTGCCAGCAGCGTCACAGGGACCTACGAGCAGTACTTC

J: TRBJ1-1
D: TRBD1
V: TRBV2
size: -
CDR3: CASSERAGGTEAFF
DNA: TGTGCCAGCAGTGAACGGGCAGGGGGCACTGAAGCTTTCTTT

J: TRBJ2-5
D: -
V: TRBV5-8
size: -
CDR3: CASSLEGEETQYF
DNA: TGTGCCAGCAGCTTGGAAGGAGAGGAGACCCAGTACTTC

J: TRBJ2-7
D: -
V: TRBV21-1
size: -
CDR3: CASSKGDSRYEQYF
DNA: TGTGCCAGCAGCAAAGGGGACAGCAGATACGAGCAGTACTTC

J: TRBJ1-1
D: TRBD1
V: TRBV6-6
size: -
CDR3: CASKGQVWTEAFF
DNA: TGTGCCAGCAAGGGACAGGTTTGGACTGAAGCTTTCTTT

J: TRBJ2-6
D: -
V: TRBV5-1
size: -
CDR3: CASSFRRQADSSGANVLTF
DNA: TGCGCCAGCAGCTTCCGTCGACAGGCCGACAGCTCTGGGGCCAACGTCCTGACTTTC

J: TRBJ1-3
D: -
V: TRBV3-1/TRBV3-2
size: -
CDR3: CASSPGRGTWGNTIYF
DNA: TGTGCCAGCAGCCCAGGACGGGGGACGTGGGGAAACACCATATATTTT

J: TRBJ1-1
D: -
V: TRBV4-1
size: few
CDR3: CASSLRNTAMNTEAFF
DNA: TGCGCCAGCAGCCTCAGGAACACTGCGATGAACACTGAAGCTTTCTTT

J: TRBJ2-3
D: TRBD1
V: TRBV25-1
size: -
CDR3: CASRGPDRITDTQYF
DNA: TGTGCCAGCAGAGGACCGGACAGGATCACAGATACGCAGTATTTT

J: TRBJ2-2
D: -
V: TRBV5-1
size: -
CDR3: CASSLALASTGELFF
DNA: TGCGCCAGCAGCTTGGCACTAGCAAGCACCGGGGAGCTGTTTTTT

J: TRBJ1-3
D: TRBD1
V: TRBV5-1
size: -
CDR3: CASSPTGEGNTIYF
DNA: TGCGCCAGCAGCCCGACAGGGGAAGGAAACACCATATATTTT

J: TRBJ1-1
D: TRBD1
V: TRBV14
size: few
CDR3: CASSQDSHGRGTEAFF
DNA: TGTGCCAGCAGCCAAGACTCCCATGGCAGGGGGACTGAAGCTTTCTTT

J: TRBJ1-4
D: TRBD1
V: TRBV2
size: -
CDR3: CASSAGGGTGADNEKLFF
DNA: TGTGCCAGCAGTGCTGGGGGAGGGACAGGGGCCGATAATGAAAAACTGTTTTTT

J: TRBJ1-4
D: -
V: TRBV25-1
size: -
CDR3: CASSDPQGAEKLFF
DNA: TGTGCCAGCAGTGATCCACAGGGCGCTGAAAAACTGTTTTTT

J: TRBJ1-5
D: -
V: TRBV6-2/TRBV6-3
size: -
CDR3: CASSYGPQPQHF
DNA: TGTGCCAGCAGTTACGGGCCGCAGCCCCAGCATTTT

J: TRBJ2-7
D: TRBD1
V: TRBV10-3
size: -
CDR3: CATYRDRASYEQYF
DNA: TGTGCCACCTACCGGGACAGGGCCTCCTACGAGCAGTACTTC

J: TRBJ2-1
D: TRBD2
V: TRBV4-3
size: -
CDR3: CASSQGLAGAVEQFF
DNA: TGCGCCAGCAGCCAGGGACTAGCGGGAGCGGTGGAACAGTTCTTC

J: TRBJ2-7
D: -
V: TRBV11-2
size: -
CDR3: CASSSIGGSSYEQYF
DNA: TGTGCCAGCAGCTCTATTGGGGGCAGTTCCTACGAGCAGTACTTC

J: TRBJ2-3
D: TRBD2
V: TRBV5-4
size: -
CDR3: CASRAGGSSTDTQYF
DNA: TGTGCCAGCAGGGCGGGGGGTTCTAGCACAGATACGCAGTATTTT

J: TRBJ2-1
D: TRBD2
V: TRBV9
size: -
CDR3: CASSPSGGPPNEQFF
DNA: TGTGCCAGCAGCCCCAGCGGGGGCCCTCCTAATGAGCAGTTCTTC

J: TRBJ1-5
D: -
V: TRBV5-8
size: few
CDR3: CASRPRLDGNQPQHF
DNA: TGTGCCAGCAGGCCTAGGTTGGATGGCAATCAGCCCCAGCATTTT

J: TRBJ1-2
D: TRBD1
V: TRBV5-1
size: once
CDR3: CASSPGQGITNYGYTF
DNA: TGCGCCAGCAGCCCGGGACAGGGGATTACTAACTATGGCTACACCTTC

J: TRBJ1-6
D: TRBD1
V: TRBV7-8
size: -
CDR3: CASSVTGATTHPLHF
DNA: TGTGCCAGCAGCGTGACAGGGGCAACCACCCACCCCCTCCACTTT

J: TRBJ1-5
D: -
V: TRBV29-1
size: -
CDR3: CSVAAQQGKNQPQHF
DNA: TGCAGCGTTGCCGCTCAACAGGGTAAAAATCAGCCCCAGCATTTT

J: TRBJ2-5
D: TRBD1
V: TRBV6-6
size: few
CDR3: CASRWTGKETQYF
DNA: TGTGCCAGCCGTTGGACAGGGAAGGAGACCCAGTACTTC

J: TRBJ2-3
D: TRBD2
V: TRBV6-2/TRBV6-3
size: -
CDR3: CASSFGLAGPTQYF
DNA: TGTGCCAGCAGTTTCGGACTAGCGGGGCCCACGCAGTATTTT

J: TRBJ2-1
D: -
V: TRBV6-5
size: -
CDR3: CASSPRTSSYNEQFF
DNA: TGTGCCAGCAGTCCCAGGACATCCTCCTACAATGAGCAGTTCTTC

J: TRBJ2-7
D: TRBD1
V: TRBV5-1
size: -
CDR3: CASSKTGQGPYEQYF
DNA: TGCGCCAGCAGCAAAACGGGACAGGGGCCCTACGAGCAGTACTTC

J: TRBJ1-2
D: -
V: TRBV6-5
size: -
CDR3: CASSYSPGNYGYTF
DNA: TGTGCCAGCAGTTACTCACCAGGGAACTATGGCTACACCTTC

J: TRBJ1-4
D: -
V: TRBV5-1
size: -
CDR3: CASSALTGDEKLFF
DNA: TGCGCCAGCAGCGCCCTTACAGGCGATGAAAAACTGTTTTTT

J: TRBJ2-7
D: TRBD2
V: TRBV2
size: -
CDR3: CASGATSGRSYEQYF
DNA: TGTGCCAGCGGGGCCACTAGCGGGAGGTCCTACGAGCAGTACTTC

J: TRBJ1-5
D: TRBD1
V: TRBV19
size: -
CDR3: CASSRGTGGNQPQHF
DNA: TGTGCCAGTAGTCGAGGGACAGGGGGGAATCAGCCCCAGCATTTT

J: TRBJ1-2
D: TRBD1
V: TRBV2
size: -
CDR3: CASITGVTSDYGYTF
DNA: TGTGCCAGCATAACAGGGGTAACGAGTGACTATGGCTACACCTTC

J: TRBJ2-7
D: -
V: TRBV7-9
size: few
CDR3: CASSSTEASYEQYF
DNA: TGTGCCAGCAGCTCCACAGAAGCCTCCTACGAGCAGTACTTC

J: TRBJ1-6
D: -
V: TRBV24-1
size: -
CDR3: CATSDWGLRRYNSPLHF
DNA: TGTGCCACCAGTGATTGGGGACTTCGGAGGTATAATTCACCCCTCCACTTT

J: TRBJ1-2
D: -
V: TRBV27
size: -
CDR3: CASSLGQTFGYTF
DNA: TGTGCCAGCAGTTTAGGACAGACGTTTGGCTACACCTTC

J: TRBJ2-7
D: -
V: TRBV6-2/TRBV6-3
size: -
CDR3: CASSSKRGEQYF
DNA: TGTGCCAGCAGTTCAAAACGGGGCGAGCAGTACTTC

J: TRBJ2-7
D: -
V: TRBV7-3
size: -
CDR3: CASSSDRTTYEQYF
DNA: TGTGCCAGCAGCTCGGACAGAACAACCTACGAGCAGTACTTC